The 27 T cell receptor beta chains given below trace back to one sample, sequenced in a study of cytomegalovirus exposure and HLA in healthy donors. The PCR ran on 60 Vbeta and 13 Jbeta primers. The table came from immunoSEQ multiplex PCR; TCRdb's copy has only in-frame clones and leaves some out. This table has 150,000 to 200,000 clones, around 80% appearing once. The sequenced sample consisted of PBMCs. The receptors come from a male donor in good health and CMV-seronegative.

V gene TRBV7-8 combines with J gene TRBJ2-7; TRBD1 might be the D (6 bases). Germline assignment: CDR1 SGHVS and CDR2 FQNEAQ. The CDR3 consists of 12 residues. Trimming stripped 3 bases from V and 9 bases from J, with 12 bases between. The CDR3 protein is CASSFNREGQYF. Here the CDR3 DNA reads TGTGCCAGCAGCTTTAACAGGGAAGGGCAGTACTTC.

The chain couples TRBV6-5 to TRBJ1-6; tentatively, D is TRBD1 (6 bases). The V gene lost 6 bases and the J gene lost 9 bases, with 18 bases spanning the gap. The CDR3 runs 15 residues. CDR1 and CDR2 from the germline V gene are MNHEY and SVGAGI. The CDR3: CASRPTGPGGSPLHF. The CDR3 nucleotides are TGTGCCAGCAGACCGACAGGTCCCGGCGGTTCACCCCTCCACTTT.

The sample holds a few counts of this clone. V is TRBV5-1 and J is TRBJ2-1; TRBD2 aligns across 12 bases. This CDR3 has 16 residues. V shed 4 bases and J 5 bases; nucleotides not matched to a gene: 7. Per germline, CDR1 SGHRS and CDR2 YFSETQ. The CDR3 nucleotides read TGCGCCAGCAGCCCCGCTAGCGGGGGGGCAAACAATGAGCAGTTCTTC. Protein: CASSPASGGANNEQFF.

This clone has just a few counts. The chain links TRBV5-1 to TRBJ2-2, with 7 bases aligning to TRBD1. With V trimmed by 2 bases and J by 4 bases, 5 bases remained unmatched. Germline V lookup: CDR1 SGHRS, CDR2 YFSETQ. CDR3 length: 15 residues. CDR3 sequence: CASSFEGQSTGELFF. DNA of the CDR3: TGCGCCAGCAGCTTCGAGGGACAGTCCACCGGGGAGCTGTTTTTT. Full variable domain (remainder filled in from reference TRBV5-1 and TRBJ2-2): KAGVTQTPRYLIKTRGQQVTLSCSPISGHRSVSWYQQTPGQGLQFLFEYFSETQRNKGNFPGRFSGRQFSNSRSEMNVSTLELGDSALYLCASSFEGQSTGELFFGEGSRLTVL.

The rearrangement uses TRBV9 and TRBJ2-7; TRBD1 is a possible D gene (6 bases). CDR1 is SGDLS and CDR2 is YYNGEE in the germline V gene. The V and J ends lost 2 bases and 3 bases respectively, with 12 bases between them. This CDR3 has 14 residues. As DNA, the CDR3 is TGTGCCAGCAGCGTCGGACAGAGCTTCTACGAGCAGTACTTC. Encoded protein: CASSVGQSFYEQYF.

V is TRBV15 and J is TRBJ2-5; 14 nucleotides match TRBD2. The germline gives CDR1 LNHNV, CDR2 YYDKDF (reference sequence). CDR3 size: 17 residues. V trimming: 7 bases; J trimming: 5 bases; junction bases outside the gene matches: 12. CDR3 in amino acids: CATKGTSGSRSEETQYF. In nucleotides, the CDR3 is TGTGCCACCAAGGGGACTAGCGGGAGTAGGAGTGAGGAGACCCAGTACTTC.

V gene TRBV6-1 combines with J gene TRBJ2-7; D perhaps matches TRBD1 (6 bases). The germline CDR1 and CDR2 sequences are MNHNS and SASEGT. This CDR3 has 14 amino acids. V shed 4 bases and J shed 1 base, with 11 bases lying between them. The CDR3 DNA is TGTGCCAGCAGTGTACGGACAGAGTCCTACGAGCAGTACTTC. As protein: CASSVRTESYEQYF.

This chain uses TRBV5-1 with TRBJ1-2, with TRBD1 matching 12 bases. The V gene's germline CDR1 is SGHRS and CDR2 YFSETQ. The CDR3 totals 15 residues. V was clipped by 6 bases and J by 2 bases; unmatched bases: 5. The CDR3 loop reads CASMGQGAKNYGYTF. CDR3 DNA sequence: TGCGCCAGCATGGGACAGGGGGCCAAGAACTATGGCTACACCTTC.

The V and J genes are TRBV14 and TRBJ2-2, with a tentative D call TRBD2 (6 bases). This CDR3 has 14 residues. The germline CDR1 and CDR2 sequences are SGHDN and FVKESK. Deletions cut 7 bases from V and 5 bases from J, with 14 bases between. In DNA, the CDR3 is TGTGCCAGCAAAGGGCTAGCGAGGACCGGGGAGCTGTTTTTT. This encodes CASKGLARTGELFF.

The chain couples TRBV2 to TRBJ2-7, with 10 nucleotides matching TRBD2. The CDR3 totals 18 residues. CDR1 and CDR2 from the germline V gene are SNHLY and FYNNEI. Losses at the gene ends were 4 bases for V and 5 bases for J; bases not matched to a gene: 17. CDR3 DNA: TGTGCCAGCAGTGCGTTCAAAATAGCGGGAGGATTGGCCCACGAGCAGTACTTC. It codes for CASSAFKIAGGLAHEQYF.

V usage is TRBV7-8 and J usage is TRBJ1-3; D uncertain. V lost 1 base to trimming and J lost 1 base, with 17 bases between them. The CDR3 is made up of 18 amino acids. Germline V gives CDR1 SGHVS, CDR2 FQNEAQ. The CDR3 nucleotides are TGTGCCAGCAGCTTAGGCCGCCGGGGTCGGAGTTCTGGAAACACCATATATTTT. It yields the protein CASSLGRRGRSSGNTIYF.

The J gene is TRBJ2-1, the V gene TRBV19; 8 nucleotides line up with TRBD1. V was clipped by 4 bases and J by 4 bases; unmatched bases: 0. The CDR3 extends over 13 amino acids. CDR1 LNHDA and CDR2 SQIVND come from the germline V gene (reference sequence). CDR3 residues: CASSRDRYNEQFF. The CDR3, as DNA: TGTGCCAGTAGTAGGGACAGGTACAATGAGCAGTTCTTC.

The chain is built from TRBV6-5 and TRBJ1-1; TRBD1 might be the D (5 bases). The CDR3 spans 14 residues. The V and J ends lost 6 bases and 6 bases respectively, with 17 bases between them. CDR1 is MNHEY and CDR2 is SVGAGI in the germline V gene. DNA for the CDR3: TGTGCCAGCAGGGGTGGGGGGAGAATACCTGAAGCTTTCTTT. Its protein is CASRGGGRIPEAFF.

The CDR3 loop is CASSPRRDGYTF. CDR3 DNA sequence: TGTGCCAGCAGTCCCCGACGGGATGGCTACACCTTC. The chain uses TRBV28 and TRBJ1-2; D remains ambiguous. V lost 5 bases and J lost 6, with 10 bases in between. Per germline, CDR1 MDHEN and CDR2 SYDVKM. This CDR3 comprises 12 residues.

In DNA form, the CDR3 reads TGTGCCAGCAGCCCTTGGGACAGCCTAACAGATACGCAGTATTTT. Its protein product is CASSPWDSLTDTQYF. The chain uses TRBV9 and TRBJ2-3, with TRBD1 matching over 7 bases. V was pared by 4 bases and J by 3 bases, with 8 bases of the junction left unmatched. Germline CDR1 reads SGDLS; CDR2 reads YYNGEE. The CDR3 is 15 residues long.

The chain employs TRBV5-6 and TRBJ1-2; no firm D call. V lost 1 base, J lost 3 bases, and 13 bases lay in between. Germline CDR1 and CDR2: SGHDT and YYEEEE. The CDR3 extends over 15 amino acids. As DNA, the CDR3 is TGTGCCAGCAGCTTGTGGCAGGCGCCCTACTATGGCTACACCTTC. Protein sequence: CASSLWQAPYYGYTF. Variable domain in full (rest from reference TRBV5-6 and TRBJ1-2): DAGVTQSPTHLIKTRGQQVTLRCSPKSGHDTVSWYQQALGQGPQFIFQYYEEEERQRGNFPDRFSGHQFPNYSSELNVNALLLGDSALYLCASSLWQAPYYGYTFGSGTRLTVV.

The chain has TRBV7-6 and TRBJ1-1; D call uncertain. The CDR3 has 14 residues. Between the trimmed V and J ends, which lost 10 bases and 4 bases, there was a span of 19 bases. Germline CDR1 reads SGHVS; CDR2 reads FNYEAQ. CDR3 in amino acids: CATAPGGRRTEAFF. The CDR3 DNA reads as TGTGCCACCGCCCCGGGAGGGCGCCGCACTGAAGCTTTCTTT.

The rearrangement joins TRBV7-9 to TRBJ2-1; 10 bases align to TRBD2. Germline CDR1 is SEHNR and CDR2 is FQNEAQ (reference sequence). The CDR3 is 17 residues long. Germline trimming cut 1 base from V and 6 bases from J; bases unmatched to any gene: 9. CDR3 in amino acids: CASSLVPLAGVGNEQFF. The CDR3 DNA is TGTGCCAGCAGCTTAGTTCCCCTAGCGGGAGTGGGCAATGAGCAGTTCTTC.

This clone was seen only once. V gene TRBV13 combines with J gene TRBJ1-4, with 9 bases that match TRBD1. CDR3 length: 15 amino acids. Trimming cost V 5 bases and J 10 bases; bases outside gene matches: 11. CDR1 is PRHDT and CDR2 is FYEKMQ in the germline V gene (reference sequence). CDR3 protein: CASSPGGQGVRKLFF. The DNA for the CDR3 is TGTGCCAGCAGCCCAGGGGGACAGGGCGTCCGAAAACTGTTTTTT.

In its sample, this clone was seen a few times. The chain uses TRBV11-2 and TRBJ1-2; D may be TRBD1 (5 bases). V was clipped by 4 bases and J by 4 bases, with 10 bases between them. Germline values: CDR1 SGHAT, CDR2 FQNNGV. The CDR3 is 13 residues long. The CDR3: CASSSQGIYGYTF. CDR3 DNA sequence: TGTGCCAGCAGCTCCCAGGGTATCTATGGCTACACCTTC.

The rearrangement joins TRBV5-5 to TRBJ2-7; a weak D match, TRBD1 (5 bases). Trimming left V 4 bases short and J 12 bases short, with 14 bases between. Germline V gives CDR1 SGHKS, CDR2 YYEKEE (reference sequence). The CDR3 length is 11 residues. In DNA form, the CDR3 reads TGTGCCAGCAGCCCTGACAGCTTCGCGTACTTC. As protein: CASSPDSFAYF.

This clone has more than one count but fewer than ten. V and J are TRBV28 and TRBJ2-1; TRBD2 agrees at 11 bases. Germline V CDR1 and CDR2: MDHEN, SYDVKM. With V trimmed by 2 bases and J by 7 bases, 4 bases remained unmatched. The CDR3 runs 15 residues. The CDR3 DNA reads TGTGCCAGCAGTTTACTAGCGGGAGGAGGTAATGAGCAGTTCTTC. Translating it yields CASSLLAGGGNEQFF.

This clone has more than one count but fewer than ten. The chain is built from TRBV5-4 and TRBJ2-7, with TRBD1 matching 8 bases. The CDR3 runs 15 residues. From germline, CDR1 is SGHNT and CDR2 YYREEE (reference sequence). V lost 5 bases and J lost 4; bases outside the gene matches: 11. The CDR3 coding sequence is TGTGCCAGCAGTATCGGACAGGGTGGGCAGTACGAGCAGTACTTC. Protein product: CASSIGQGGQYEQYF.

CDR3 sequence (DNA): TGTGCCAGCGGGCAAAGGAAGAACACTGAAGCTTTCTTT. The encoded protein is CASGQRKNTEAFF. The chain combines TRBV2 with TRBJ1-1, with unresolved D. Germline assignment: CDR1 SNHLY and CDR2 FYNNEI. Trimming removed 8 bases from V and 1 base from J, with 11 bases in between. This CDR3 comprises 13 residues.

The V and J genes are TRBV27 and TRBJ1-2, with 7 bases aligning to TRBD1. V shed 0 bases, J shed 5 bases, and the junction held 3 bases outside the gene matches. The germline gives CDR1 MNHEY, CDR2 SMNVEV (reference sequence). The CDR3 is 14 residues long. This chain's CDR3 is CASSLSSGGYGYTF. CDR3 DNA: TGTGCCAGCAGTTTATCGTCAGGGGGTTATGGCTACACCTTC.

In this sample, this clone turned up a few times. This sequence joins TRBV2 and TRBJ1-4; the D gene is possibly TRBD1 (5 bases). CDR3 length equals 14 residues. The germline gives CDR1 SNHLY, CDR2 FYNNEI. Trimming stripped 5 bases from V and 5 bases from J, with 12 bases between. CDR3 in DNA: TGTGCCAGCAGTCTTGACAGCAGCAATGAAAAACTGTTTTTT. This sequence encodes CASSLDSSNEKLFF. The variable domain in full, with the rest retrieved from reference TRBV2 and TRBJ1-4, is EPEVTQTPSHQVTQMGQEVILRCVPISNHLYFYWYRQILGQKVEFLVSFYNNEISEKSEIFDDQFSVERPDGSNFTLKIRSTKLEDSAMYFCASSLDSSNEKLFFGSGTQLSVL.

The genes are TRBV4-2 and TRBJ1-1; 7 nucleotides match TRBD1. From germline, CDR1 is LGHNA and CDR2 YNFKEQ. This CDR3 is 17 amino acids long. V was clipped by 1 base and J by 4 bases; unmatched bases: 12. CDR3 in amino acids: CASSQVAGGSFGTEAFF. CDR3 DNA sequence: TGTGCCAGCAGCCAAGTTGCAGGGGGAAGTTTCGGCACTGAAGCTTTCTTT.